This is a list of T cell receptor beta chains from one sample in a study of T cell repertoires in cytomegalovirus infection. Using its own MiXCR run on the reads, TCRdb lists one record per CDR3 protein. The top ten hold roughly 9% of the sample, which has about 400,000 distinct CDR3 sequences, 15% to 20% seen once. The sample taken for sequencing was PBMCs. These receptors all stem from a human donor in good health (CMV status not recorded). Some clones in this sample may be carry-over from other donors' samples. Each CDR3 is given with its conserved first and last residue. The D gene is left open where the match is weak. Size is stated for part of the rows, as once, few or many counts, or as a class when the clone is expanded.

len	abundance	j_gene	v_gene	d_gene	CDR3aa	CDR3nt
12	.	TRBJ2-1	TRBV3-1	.	CASSRPLGEQFF	TGTGCCAGCAGCCGCCCCCTTGGTGAGCAGTTCTTC
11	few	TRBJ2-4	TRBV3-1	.	CASATKNIQYF	TGTGCCAGCGCGACCAAAAACATTCAGTACTTC
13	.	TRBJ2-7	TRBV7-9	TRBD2	CASSRGGASEQYF	TGTGCCAGCAGCCGCGGGGGGGCGAGTGAGCAGTACTTC
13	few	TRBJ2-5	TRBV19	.	CASSGPNSETQYF	TGTGCCAGTAGTGGGCCGAATTCGGAGACCCAGTACTTC
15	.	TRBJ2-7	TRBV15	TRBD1	CATSREYRGLGEQYF	TGTGCCACCAGCAGAGAGTACAGGGGGCTTGGCGAGCAGTACTTC
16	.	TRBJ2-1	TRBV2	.	CASSPMTGGRRREQFF	TGTGCCAGCAGTCCCATGACCGGGGGTCGTCGTCGTGAGCAGTTCTTC
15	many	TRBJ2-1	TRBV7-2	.	CASSHRAILRNEQFF	TGTGCCAGCAGCCACCGGGCCATCCTGAGGAATGAGCAGTTCTTC
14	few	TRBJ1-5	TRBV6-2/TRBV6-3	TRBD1	CASIDRGWSQPQHF	TGTGCCAGCATTGACAGGGGTTGGAGTCAGCCCCAGCATTTT
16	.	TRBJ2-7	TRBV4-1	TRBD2	CASSQELTSGSYEQYF	TGCGCCAGCAGCCAAGAATTAACTAGCGGGAGCTACGAGCAGTACTTC
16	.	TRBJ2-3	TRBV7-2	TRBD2	CASGGAAGGGRDTQYF	TGTGCCAGCGGAGGGGCGGCGGGAGGGGGTAGAGATACGCAGTATTTT